This T cell receptor (beta chain) was profiled in a study of a mutant IDH1 vaccine in newly diagnosed glioma. About the research overall: Vaccines were first given 4-6 weeks after radiotherapy alone, or with temozolomide cycles. Every participant had undergone radiotherapy, temozolomide, or both before, and most underwent both.

As to this clone: Antigen specificity is unknown.

Libraries were prepared by immunoSEQ multiplex PCR; TCRdb keeps only in-frame clonotypes and omits some of them. Altogether roughly 11,000 clones are present, around 87% being singletons, with the ten largest covering about 5.5%. The time point denotes: week 5, during vaccination. Doses comprised 300 ug of mutant IDH1 20-mer peptide each, plus topical imiquimod. The V gene end was trimmed by 5 bases and the J gene end by 6 bases; junction bases not matched to a gene: 4. CDR1 and CDR2 from the germline V gene are SGHVS and FQNEAQ. This CDR3 has 14 amino acids. This specimen consisted of PBMCs, obtained from a glioma patient whose treatment included an IDH1 peptide vaccine. The chain carries TRBV7-8 and TRBJ2-7; 13 bases align to TRBD2. This TCR derives from a woman in her thirties or forties with glioma. Some clones in this sample may be carry-over from other donors' samples. The CDR3 is CASSPLAGGFEQYF. CDR3 in DNA: TGTGCCAGCAGCCCACTAGCGGGGGGGTTCGAGCAGTACTTC.